A single sample gave rise to the 23 T cell receptor beta chains below, sequenced in a study of spatial heterogeneity in lung cancer. Time point defined: sample taken at primary tumor resection. Points from the study as a whole: It was found that expanded intratumoral alpha and beta TCR counts tracked tumor mutation counts.

Their antigen targets remain unknown. TCRdb fed the 5' RACE reads into MiXCR, producing one record per CDR3 protein. The sample shows about 22,000 distinct CDR3 sequences, approximately 9% of them seen only once. Sequencing used lung tumor tissue, obtained at surgery. These TCRs come from a male donor with early-stage non-small cell lung cancer.

There are many counts of this clonotype. The rearrangement joins TRBV7-9 to TRBJ1-4; no definite D call. Germline values: CDR1 SEHNR, CDR2 FQNEAQ (reference sequence). The germline V and J ends were trimmed by 4 bases and 7 bases, with 16 bases remaining between them. The CDR3 covers 15 residues. The CDR3 spells CASSSSGRNGEKLFF. As DNA, the CDR3 is TGTGCCAGCAGCTCCTCTGGCAGAAATGGTGAAAAACTGTTTTTT.

This clonotype was seen at least ten times. The rearrangement joins TRBV27 to TRBJ1-1; maybe TRBD1 (6 bases). The germline gives CDR1 MNHEY, CDR2 SMNVEV (reference sequence). V was cut by 8 bases and J by 2 bases, with 12 bases left in between. The CDR3 runs 13 residues. CDR3 nucleotides: TGTGCCAGCGCGGGACACTTTAACACTGAAGCTTTCTTT. Protein product: CASAGHFNTEAFF.

This clonotype was counted ten times or more. The chain uses TRBV28 and TRBJ1-5; no firm D call. The CDR3 sequence is 15 residues long. Germline CDR1 is MDHEN and CDR2 is SYDVKM. V dropped 2 bases and J dropped 0 bases, with 8 bases sitting between them. This CDR3 is CASSLQVYSNQPQHF. The CDR3 DNA follows: TGTGCCAGCAGTTTACAGGTATATAGCAATCAGCCCCAGCATTTT.

This clonotype was counted many times. This chain joins TRBV4-2 and TRBJ2-1, with 8 bases aligning to TRBD2. The V and J ends lost 0 bases and 6 bases, in that order; junction bases with no gene match: 7. The CDR3 spans 16 residues. Germline CDR1 and CDR2: LGHNA and YNFKEQ. Here the CDR3 reads CASSQEGRGGSNEQFF. CDR3 sequence (DNA): TGTGCCAGCAGCCAAGAGGGACGGGGGGGTTCCAATGAGCAGTTCTTC.

There are many counts of this clonotype. The V gene is TRBV20-1, the J gene TRBJ2-6, with D uncertain. Trimming shortened V by 0 bases and J by 0 bases, and 3 bases separated the two germline ends. Germline values: CDR1 DFQATT, CDR2 SNEGSKA (reference sequence). CDR3 length equals 14 residues. The CDR3 DNA sequence: TGCAGTGCTAGAGATTCCTCTGGGGCCAACGTCCTGACTTTC. It specifies CSARDSSGANVLTF.

This clonotype was seen many times. The CDR3 DNA reads TGCAGTGCCCAGACAGGGGCCTACGAGCAGTACTTC. Its translation is CSAQTGAYEQYF. The chain recombines TRBV20-1 with TRBJ2-7; TRBD1 agrees at 8 bases. The CDR3 consists of 12 residues. Germline CDR1 DFQATT, CDR2 SNEGSKA (reference sequence). The junction had 3 bases not matched to a gene; V was cut back by 6 bases and J by 2 bases.

The chain recombines TRBV28 with TRBJ2-5; D uncertain. The CDR3 has 12 residues. Deletions cut 5 bases from V and 1 base from J, with 5 bases between. Germline V gene lookup returns CDR1 MDHEN and CDR2 SYDVKM. CDR3 residues: CASSRFQETQYF. Written as DNA, the CDR3 is TGTGCCAGCAGTAGGTTCCAAGAGACCCAGTACTTC.

V gene TRBV5-1 combines with J gene TRBJ2-3; 11 bases map to TRBD1. CDR1 is SGHRS, CDR2 YFSETQ, per germline. CDR3 length equals 17 residues. Trimming at V came to 0 bases and at J to 6 bases, leaving 9 bases not matched to a gene. Written as DNA, the CDR3 is TGCGCCAGCAGCTTGGTGGACAGGGGGCAGCGGGCGGATACGCAGTATTTT. It translates to CASSLVDRGQRADTQYF.

With regard to this clonotype: A single base separates this from a much larger clone, so it may be a read error. This chain connects TRBV29-1 to TRBJ2-7; D gene ambiguous. Looked up from germline, CDR1 is SQVTM and CDR2 is ANQGSEA. The CDR3 runs to 11 residues. Trimming took off 4 bases at V and 5 bases at J, with 9 bases between the two ends. CDR3 loop: CSVGESHEQYF. The CDR3 DNA follows: TGCAGCGTTGGGGAATCCCACGAGCAGTACTTC.

The genes are TRBV6-6 and TRBJ1-1, with D possibly matching TRBD1 (5 bases). CDR1 is MNHNY and CDR2 is SVGAGI in the germline V gene (reference sequence). Trimming took off 0 bases at V and 8 bases at J, with 7 bases between the two ends. This CDR3 has 12 amino acids. For the CDR3, the DNA is TGTGCCAGCAGTTACTCTCCAGGGGAAGCTTTCTTT. Protein sequence: CASSYSPGEAFF.

The sample holds many counts of this clonotype. The chain has TRBV28 and TRBJ1-5; D possibly corresponds to TRBD1 (6 bases). CDR3 size: 16 residues. Germline CDR1 is MDHEN and CDR2 is SYDVKM. The V gene lost 3 bases and the J gene lost 1 base, with 13 bases spanning the gap. The CDR3 loop is CASSFETGLSNQPQHF. CDR3 coding DNA: TGTGCCAGCAGTTTTGAGACAGGTCTAAGCAATCAGCCCCAGCATTTT.

The chain is built from TRBV5-6 and TRBJ1-6, with 9 bases matching TRBD1. The trim removed 4 bases at V and 9 bases at J, leaving 8 bases unmatched. Germline CDR1 and CDR2: SGHDT and YYEEEE. This CDR3 comprises 15 residues. The CDR3 bases are TGTGCCAGCAGCCGTACCACAGGGGGCGGTTCACCCCTCCACTTT. Translating gives CASSRTTGGGSPLHF.

This clonotype was observed a few times. V and J are TRBV5-1 and TRBJ2-7, with 8 bases aligning to TRBD1. The CDR3 runs 18 residues. From germline, CDR1 is SGHRS and CDR2 YFSETQ. V trimming: 0 bases; J trimming: 2 bases; junction bases outside the gene matches: 13. CDR3 sequence reads: CASSLETSGTGHTYEQYF. The CDR3 bases are TGCGCCAGCAGCTTGGAAACTTCCGGGACAGGACACACCTACGAGCAGTACTTC.

This clonotype occurred many times. V gene TRBV5-6 combines with J gene TRBJ1-5; 11 bases agree with TRBD1. This CDR3 is 16 amino acids long. Losses at the gene ends were 4 bases for V and 5 bases for J; bases not matched to a gene: 8. CDR1 and CDR2 from the germline V gene are SGHDT and YYEEEE. The CDR3 sequence is CASSPRDRGRDQPQHF. CDR3 DNA sequence: TGTGCCAGCAGCCCCCGGGACAGGGGGAGGGATCAGCCCCAGCATTTT. The full variable domain, with the rest looked up from reference TRBV5-6 and TRBJ1-5, is DAGVTQSPTHLIKTRGQQVTLRCSPKSGHDTVSWYQQALGQGPQFIFQYYEEEERQRGNFPDRFSGHQFPNYSSELNVNALLLGDSALYLCASSPRDRGRDQPQHFGDGTRLSIL.

This clonotype occurred many times. Here the CDR3 DNA reads TGTGCCAGCAGTCCCCGGACAGATCAAGAGACCCAGTACTTC. It codes for CASSPRTDQETQYF. The chain couples TRBV6-5 to TRBJ2-5, with a possible D match to TRBD1 (6 bases). CDR3 length: 14 amino acids. V lost 5 bases and J 2 bases, leaving 12 bases between the germline ends. The germline CDR1 and CDR2 sequences are MNHEY and SVGAGI.

In this sample, this clonotype turned up once. The chain combines TRBV20-1 with TRBJ1-5; tentative D call: TRBD1 (6 bases). Trimming stripped 0 bases from V and 6 bases from J, with 15 bases between. The CDR3 covers 15 residues. Germline CDR1 is DFQATT and CDR2 is SNEGSKA (reference sequence). The CDR3 DNA reads as TGCAGTGCTAGAGACCCTTACAGGGCTCCTCAGCCCCAGCATTTT. As protein: CSARDPYRAPQPQHF.

The chain recombines TRBV7-8 with TRBJ2-5, with 9 bases identical to TRBD2. Germline CDR1 reads SGHVS; CDR2 reads FQNEAQ. CDR3 length equals 15 residues. The trim removed 4 bases at V and 4 bases at J, leaving 7 bases unmatched. The CDR3 DNA reads as TGTGCCAGCAGCTCCCCCGGCGGGAGGGCAGAGACCCAGTACTTC. This sequence encodes CASSSPGGRAETQYF.

Many counts were recorded for this clonotype. The chain has TRBV30 and TRBJ1-3; a possible D gene is TRBD1 (5 bases). V was trimmed by 1 base and J by 2 bases, leaving 9 bases between them. The germline V gene encodes CDR1 GTSNPN and CDR2 SVGIG (reference sequence). This CDR3 spans 14 amino acids. CDR3 nucleotide sequence: TGTGCCTGGAGTGAAGGGGCAGCTGGAAACACCATATATTTT. This gives the protein CAWSEGAAGNTIYF.

This clonotype showed up many times. The gene calls are TRBV27 and TRBJ1-6; D might be TRBD1 (5 bases). CDR1 and CDR2 (germline): MNHEY, SMNVEV (reference sequence). The CDR3 extends over 15 amino acids. V gave up 2 bases and J gave up 10 bases, with 15 bases separating them. CDR3 DNA sequence: TGTGCCAGCAGTTTAGGCCCAGGGAAGTCCTCACCCCTCCACTTT. This translates into CASSLGPGKSSPLHF.

The sample holds many counts of this clonotype. The chain combines TRBV28 with TRBJ2-2; either TRBD1 or TRBD2 may fit D (5 bases each). The CDR3 contains 14 residues. Per the germline V gene, CDR1 is MDHEN and CDR2 is SYDVKM. Trimming shortened V by 3 bases and J by 6 bases, and 11 bases separated the two germline ends. This CDR3 is CASSFVGEAGELFF. CDR3 DNA sequence: TGTGCCAGCAGTTTTGTGGGGGAAGCCGGGGAGCTGTTTTTT.

This clonotype was recorded many times. J is TRBJ2-7 and V is TRBV28; D gene unclear. The germline CDR1 and CDR2 sequences are MDHEN and SYDVKM. With 6 bases removed from V and 6 bases from J, the gap between germline ends came to 18 bases. The CDR3 loop spans 14 amino acids. The CDR3 region has the DNA TGTGCCAGCAGAATAGACGTTTGGTTGGGCGAGCAGTACTTC. Protein sequence: CASRIDVWLGEQYF.

To note about this clonotype: A much larger clonotype is one base distant, so this may be a read error. The chain is built from TRBV20-1 and TRBJ2-7, with D unresolved. CDR1 DFQATT and CDR2 SNEGSKA come from the germline V gene (reference sequence). Trimming stripped 7 bases from V and 6 bases from J, with 22 bases between. The CDR3 consists of 14 residues. The CDR3 nucleotides read TGCAGTGGTTCCTCCCCCTTCGGGTCGGGCGAGCAGTACTTC. Its protein is CSGSSPFGSGEQYF.

This clonotype occurred many times. The V gene is TRBV28, the J gene TRBJ2-3; 7 bases line up with TRBD1. This CDR3 contains 14 residues. The germline gives CDR1 MDHEN, CDR2 SYDVKM. The J segment lost 1 base and the V segment lost 2 bases, leaving 0 bases of the junction unmatched. This CDR3 is CASSLGTGTDTQYF. The CDR3 region has the DNA TGTGCCAGCAGTTTAGGGACAGGCACAGATACGCAGTATTTT.